The rows below give T cell receptor beta chains drawn from one sample of a study of early T cells in non-severe SARS-CoV-2 infection. One entry per CDR3 protein, called by TCRdb with MiXCR from the 5' RACE reads. The sample records fewer than 80,000 distinct CDR3 sequences, less than 15% being singletons. Specimen: whole blood. Every receptor here comes from an adult who was a healthcare worker with PCR-confirmed SARS-CoV-2 infection or an uninfected control (not recorded which). The CDR3 runs from the conserved cysteine through the conserved F or W. The D gene is left open where the match is weak. Only some rows state a clone size, as once, few, many or a class for expanded clones.

DNA	CDR3	size	V	J	D
TGTGCCATCAGTGAGGGGGTGGAAGAGACCCAGTACTTC	CAISEGVEETQYF	many	TRBV10-3	TRBJ2-5	NA
TGTGCCAGCAGTCCCCGGGGTGGCTACACCTTC	CASSPRGGYTF	many	TRBV6-6	TRBJ1-2	NA
TGCAGTGCTAGAGATCCACAGGACCCATTCGGCCCCCAGCATTTT	CSARDPQDPFGPQHF	many	TRBV20-1	TRBJ1-5	NA
TGCAGCGTTGCAACTAGCCATACGCAGTATTTT	CSVATSHTQYF	many	TRBV29-1	TRBJ2-3	NA
TGTGCCAGCAGTTTGGGTGAAGGGCGGGAGTTAGGAGGAGACAATGAGCAGTTCTTC	CASSLGEGRELGGDNEQFF	many	TRBV12-3/TRBV12-4	TRBJ2-1	TRBD2
TGTGCCAGCGCACTAGCGGGGACCCAAGATACGCAGTATTTT	CASALAGTQDTQYF	few	TRBV12-3/TRBV12-4	TRBJ2-3	TRBD2
TGCAGTGCTGCGCCAACTAGCGGTTCAGATACGCAGTATTTT	CSAAPTSGSDTQYF	many	TRBV20-1	TRBJ2-3	TRBD2
TGTGCCAGCAGCTTAGCCGACGGGGGCACAGATACGCAGTATTTT	CASSLADGGTDTQYF	few	TRBV7-6	TRBJ2-3	NA
TGTGCCAGCAGTACTCCAGGGGGCCTTTTTTACAATGAGCAGTTCTTC	CASSTPGGLFYNEQFF	few	TRBV25-1	TRBJ2-1	TRBD1
TGTGCTAGTGGTTCCTGGACAGCCAATTCACCCCTCCACTTT	CASGSWTANSPLHF	NA	TRBV12-5	TRBJ1-6	NA
TGTGCTAGTGGTTTTCACGGGACTAGCACAGAGACCCAGTACTTC	CASGFHGTSTETQYF	few	TRBV12-5	TRBJ2-5	TRBD2
TGTGCCAGCAGCCAAGATTCTAGCTTCGGTGAGCAGTTCTTC	CASSQDSSFGEQFF	NA	TRBV3-1	TRBJ2-1	NA
TGTGCCAGCTCCCGACAGGGGGCGAACACCGGGGAGCTGTTTTTT	CASSRQGANTGELFF	many	TRBV18	TRBJ2-2	TRBD1
TGCAGTGCTAGACCTATGACAGGGGTTTTGGTCTTC	CSARPMTGVLVF	many	TRBV20-1	TRBJ2-1	TRBD1
TGTGCCAGCAGCGTAGGCCCAGCGGGGGGGCAGGGCGAGCAGTACTTC	CASSVGPAGGQGEQYF	NA	TRBV9	TRBJ2-7	TRBD2
TGTGCCAGTCGACGGGTCTCTGGGGCCAACGTCCTGACTTTC	CASRRVSGANVLTF	few	TRBV12-3/TRBV12-4	TRBJ2-6	NA
TGCGCCAGCAGCGAAACGGGCAGGGATGATGAAAAACTGTTTTTT	CASSETGRDDEKLFF	many	TRBV5-1	TRBJ1-4	NA
TGTGCCAGCAGTTACCCCCTCGGACATTCCAGGGGCACAGATACGCAGTATTTT	CASSYPLGHSRGTDTQYF	few	TRBV6-2/TRBV6-3	TRBJ2-3	NA
TGTGCCAGCAGCTTAGCGGCGGAACAGCCCCAGCATTTT	CASSLAAEQPQHF	few	TRBV7-2	TRBJ1-5	NA
TGTGCCAGCAGCCACGACAGGGTCCAAGAGACCCAGTACTTC	CASSHDRVQETQYF	many	TRBV7-2	TRBJ2-5	TRBD1
TGCAGTGCAGCCGGGACTTTGAATTCACCCCTCCACTTT	CSAAGTLNSPLHF	many	TRBV20-1	TRBJ1-6	NA
TGTGCCATCAGTACAGGGGGCGCAAACAATGAGCAGTTCTTC	CAISTGGANNEQFF	many	TRBV10-3	TRBJ2-1	TRBD1
TGTGCCAGCAGACGCGACAGGGCAGGCACCGGGGAGCTGTTTTTT	CASRRDRAGTGELFF	NA	TRBV7-2	TRBJ2-2	TRBD1
TGCGCCAGCAGCTTGGATCGGACTACCAATGAGCAGTTCTTC	CASSLDRTTNEQFF	few	TRBV5-1	TRBJ2-1	NA
TGTGCCAGCAGCCCCACGGGACACGGGACCCAGTACTTC	CASSPTGHGTQYF	many	TRBV7-8	TRBJ2-5	NA
TGCAGCGTTCGGTACACAGATACGCAGTATTTT	CSVRYTDTQYF	NA	TRBV29-1	TRBJ2-3	NA
TGCGCCAGCAGCCCCGGGACAGGAGGTAACTACGAGCAGTACTTC	CASSPGTGGNYEQYF	NA	TRBV5-1	TRBJ2-7	TRBD1
TGTGCCAGCAGTACCGGGACTAGCTGGATTCGTGAGCAGTTCTTC	CASSTGTSWIREQFF	many	TRBV7-2	TRBJ2-1	TRBD2
TGTGCCAGCAGTTCCATAGGGTCAGATACGCAGTATTTT	CASSSIGSDTQYF	NA	TRBV2	TRBJ2-3	NA
TGCAGTGCTACCGACATTATTGGCAATCAGCCCCAGCATTTT	CSATDIIGNQPQHF	many	TRBV20-1	TRBJ1-5	NA
TGTGCCAGCTCACCAACGAGCCTCTACGAGCAGTACTTC	CASSPTSLYEQYF	many	TRBV18	TRBJ2-7	NA
TGTGCCAGCAGCTCATCAGGGGGCTCCTTCTCCTACGAGCAGTACTTC	CASSSSGGSFSYEQYF	few	TRBV9	TRBJ2-7	TRBD1
TGTGCCAGCAGACTGGGGGCGGAGAGCTCCTACAATGAGCAGTTCTTC	CASRLGAESSYNEQFF	many	TRBV5-6	TRBJ2-1	NA
TGCAGCGCCGGGGACAGCAATGAAAAACTGTTTTTT	CSAGDSNEKLFF	few	TRBV29-1	TRBJ1-4	TRBD1
TGTGCCAGCAGCTTAGACTTGGCAGTTGAAAACTATGGCTACACCTTC	CASSLDLAVENYGYTF	NA	TRBV11-2	TRBJ1-2	NA
TGTGCCAGCAGCTCTCTCCCCAATGAGCAGTTCTTC	CASSSLPNEQFF	few	TRBV7-9	TRBJ2-1	NA
TGCGCCAGCAGCCAGTGGGGTTCGGGCGGGACGAACACCGGGGAGCTGTTTTTT	CASSQWGSGGTNTGELFF	many	TRBV4-1	TRBJ2-2	NA
TGTGCCAGCAGTCCTCGGACAGTAAACCTAGATACGCAGTATTTT	CASSPRTVNLDTQYF	many	TRBV7-9	TRBJ2-3	NA